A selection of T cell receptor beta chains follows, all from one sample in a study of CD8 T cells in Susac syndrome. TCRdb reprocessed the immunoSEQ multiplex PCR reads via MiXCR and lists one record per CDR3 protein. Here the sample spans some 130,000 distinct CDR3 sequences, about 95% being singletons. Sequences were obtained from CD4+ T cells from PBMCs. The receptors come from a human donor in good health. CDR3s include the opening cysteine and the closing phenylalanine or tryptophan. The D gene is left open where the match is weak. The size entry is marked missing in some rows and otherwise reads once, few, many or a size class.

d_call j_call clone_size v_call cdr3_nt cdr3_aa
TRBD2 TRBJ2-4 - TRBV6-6 TGTGCCAGCAGAACCCCACTAGCGGGAAAAAACATTCAGTACTTC CASRTPLAGKNIQYF
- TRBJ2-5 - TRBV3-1 TGTGCCAGCAGCCAAGTCCACCAAGAGACCCAGTACTTC CASSQVHQETQYF
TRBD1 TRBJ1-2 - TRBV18 TGTGCCAGCTCACCCGACGGGACAGCAACTAACTATGGCTACACCTTC CASSPDGTATNYGYTF
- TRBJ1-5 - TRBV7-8 TGTGCCAGCAGCGTCGGGACGACCAATCAGCCCCAGCATTTT CASSVGTTNQPQHF
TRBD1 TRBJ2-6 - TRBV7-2 TGTGCCAGCAGATTTACAGGGGGCCCTGGGGCCAACGTCCTGACTTTC CASRFTGGPGANVLTF
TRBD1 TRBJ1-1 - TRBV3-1 TGTGCCAGCAGCCCGAGGGACAGGTTGAACACTGAAGCTTTCTTT CASSPRDRLNTEAFF
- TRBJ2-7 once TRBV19 TGTGCCAGTAGATTAGGGCCGGGCGACAGCTCCTACGAGCAGTACTTC CASRLGPGDSSYEQYF
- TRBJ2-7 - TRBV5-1 TGCGCCAGCAGCTTCGCGGGACACTCCGAAGGGGAGCAGTACTTC CASSFAGHSEGEQYF
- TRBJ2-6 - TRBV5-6 TGTGCCAGCAGCTTGGTTCCCTCCGGGGCCAACGTCCTGACTTTC CASSLVPSGANVLTF
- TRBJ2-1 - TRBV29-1 TGCAGCGTTTCAATAGACAGTGGGGAATTCGGTGAGCAGTTCTTC CSVSIDSGEFGEQFF
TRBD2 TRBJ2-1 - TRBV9 TGTGCCAGCAGCCCACTAGCGGAAAGCTCCTACAATGAGCAGTTCTTC CASSPLAESSYNEQFF
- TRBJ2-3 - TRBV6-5 TGTGCCAGCAGTTATATACCAGGGGGCACAGATACGCAGTATTTT CASSYIPGGTDTQYF
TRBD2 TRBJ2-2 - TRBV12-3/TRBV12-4 TGTGCCAGTCACTGGGAAGGACTAGCGTCGGTAGGGGAGCTGTTTTTT CASHWEGLASVGELFF
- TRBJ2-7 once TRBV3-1 TGTGCCAGCAGCCAAGCGGGGGTACCGGGTGAGCAGTACTTC CASSQAGVPGEQYF
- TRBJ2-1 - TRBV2 TGTGCCAGCAGCTACAGGTACTACAATGAGCAGTTCTTC CASSYRYYNEQFF
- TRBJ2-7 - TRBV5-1 TGCGCCAGCAGCCTTTTCGACGGTTCCTCCTACGAGCAGTACTTC CASSLFDGSSYEQYF
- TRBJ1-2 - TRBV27 TGTGCCAGCAGTTTGAAGGGAACTGGTAACTATGGCTACACCTTC CASSLKGTGNYGYTF
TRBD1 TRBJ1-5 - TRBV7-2 TGTGCCAGCAGCTCCCAGGGGGGAGGGCTCCCGATGCAGCCCCAGCATTTT CASSSQGGGLPMQPQHF
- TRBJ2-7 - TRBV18 TGTGCCAGCTCACCAGGTGCAGGGGCGTACGAGCAGTACTTC CASSPGAGAYEQYF
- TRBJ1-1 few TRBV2 TGTGCCAGCAGTGGCAGCGGGAACACTGAAGCTTTCTTT CASSGSGNTEAFF
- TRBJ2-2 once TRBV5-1 TGCGCCAGCAGCCACTACTCCGGGGAGCTGTTTTTT CASSHYSGELFF
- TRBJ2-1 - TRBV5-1 TGCGCCAGCAGCCCGATAAACGATCCAGGACGGTTCTTC CASSPINDPGRFF
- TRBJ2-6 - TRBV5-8 TGTGCCAGCAGGGTCAGGGGATCTGGGGCCAACGTCCTGACTTTC CASRVRGSGANVLTF
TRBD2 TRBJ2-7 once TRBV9 TGTGCCAGCAGCGTGACTAGCGGGCTATACGAGCAGTACTTC CASSVTSGLYEQYF
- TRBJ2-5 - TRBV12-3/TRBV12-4 TGTGCCAGCAGCCCGGGAGAAGAGACCCAGTACTTC CASSPGEETQYF
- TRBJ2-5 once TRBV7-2 TGTGCCAGCAGTTACCAGACTGGGGGAGAGACCCAGTACTTC CASSYQTGGETQYF
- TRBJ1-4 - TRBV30 TGTGCCTGGACACGGGGGGCAGGGGAAAAACTGTTTTTT CAWTRGAGEKLFF
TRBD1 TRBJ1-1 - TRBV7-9 TGTGCCAGCAGCTTCAATACAGGGGCGAACACTGAAGCTTTCTTT CASSFNTGANTEAFF
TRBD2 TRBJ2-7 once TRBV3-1 TGTGCCAGCAGCCAAGATCGAGGGACTACCTACGAGCAGTACTTC CASSQDRGTTYEQYF
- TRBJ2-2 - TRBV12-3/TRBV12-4 TGTGCCAGCAGTTTGGACATCGCCGGGGAGCTGTTTTTT CASSLDIAGELFF
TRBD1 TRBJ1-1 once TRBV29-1 TGCAGCGCTAAAACCGGGACAGGGAACACTGAAGCTTTCTTT CSAKTGTGNTEAFF
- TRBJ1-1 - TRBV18 TGTGCCAGCTCGGACAGCCAGAACACTGAAGCTTTCTTT CASSDSQNTEAFF
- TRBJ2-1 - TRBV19 TGTGCCTCCCTGGGTAGCGGCCTCTCCTACAATGAGCAGTTCTTC CASLGSGLSYNEQFF
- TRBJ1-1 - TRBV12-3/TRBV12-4 TGTGCCAGCAGTGCCAGGGTCGGAAACACTGAAGCTTTCTTT CASSARVGNTEAFF
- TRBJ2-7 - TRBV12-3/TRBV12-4 TGTGCCAGCAGTCGCGGGGCATTGGGCTCCTACGAGCAGTACTTC CASSRGALGSYEQYF
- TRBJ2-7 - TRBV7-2 TGTGCCAGCAGCTTGGTAACAGCGGTTAGTTCCTACGAGCAGTACTTC CASSLVTAVSSYEQYF
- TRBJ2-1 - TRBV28 TGTGCCAGCAGTTCCCCGGATGTCTACAATGAGCAGTTCTTC CASSSPDVYNEQFF
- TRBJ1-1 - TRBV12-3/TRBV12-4 TGTGCCAGCACCCTTAGCCCGGAGAACACTGAAGCTTTCTTT CASTLSPENTEAFF
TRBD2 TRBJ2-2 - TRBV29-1 TGCAGCGTCGTTCGGGGACTAGCGGGAGTTAACGGGGAGCTGTTTTTT CSVVRGLAGVNGELFF
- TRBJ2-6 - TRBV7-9 TGTGCTAGTCATCACTCTGGGGCCAACGTCCTGACTTTC CASHHSGANVLTF
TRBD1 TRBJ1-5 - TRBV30 TGTGCCTGGAGTGTGGACAGGGCCAAAGCCCAGCATTTT CAWSVDRAKAQHF
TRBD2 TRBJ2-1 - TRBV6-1 TGTGCCAGCAGTAAACCCGGGACTAGCGGGAGGGCCGGTGAGCAGTTCTTC CASSKPGTSGRAGEQFF
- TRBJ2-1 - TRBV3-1 TGTGCCAGCAGCCTAGGCCTGACAGCAGCCAATGAGCAGTTCTTC CASSLGLTAANEQFF
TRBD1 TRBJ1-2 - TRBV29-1 TGCAGCGCCCGGGGACAGCGTAACTATGGCTACACCTTC CSARGQRNYGYTF
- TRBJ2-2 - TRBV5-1 TGCGCCAGCAGCTTGGATGGGGCGCCCGGGGAGCTGTTTTTT CASSLDGAPGELFF